Detailed here is one T cell receptor (beta chain). No conserved phenylalanine or tryptophan ends this CDR3, so it is likely a read error. The DNA is left out, because the CDR3 cannot be placed on it with certainty; the CDR3 is given as TCRdb lists it. Constant-region reverse primers amplified full-length variable regions, followed by semi-nested Nested Universal Primer A PCR. TCRdb processed the 5' RACE reads anew with MiXCR; each CDR3 protein has one entry. Of roughly 56,000 distinct CDR3 sequences in the sample, roughly 30% were seen once. CDR1 is SGHTA, CDR2 FQGNSA, per germline. A total of 14 residues make up the CDR3, ends included.

The V call is TRBV7-2, the J call TRBJ2-5; TRBD1 reflects the table's D call only, with no check against the DNA. The sequencing input was tumor-infiltrating naive CD4+ T cells sorted from the breast tumor. Noted subset: naive CD4+ T cells, CD4+CD45RA+CD25-. The TCR sequence derives from a female donor with breast cancer. The CDR3 reads CASSLVGTGVTFGS.